Described below is a single T cell receptor (beta chain) sequence and its context. This record belongs to a study of CD8 T cells in Susac syndrome. High-throughput TCR beta sequencing covered peripheral CD8+ and CD4+ T cells. RNA, at about 0.45 to 1 ug, was reverse transcribed with random hexamers. MiXCR was run by TCRdb on the immunoSEQ multiplex PCR reads, yielding one entry per CDR3 protein. Here the sample spans about 300,000 distinct CDR3 sequences, about 82% being singletons. This CDR3 has 16 residues. With 5 bases removed from V and 0 bases from J, the gap between germline ends came to 17 bases. From germline, CDR1 is MNHNS and CDR2 SASEGT.

The origin of this receptor is a human donor with multiple sclerosis. The chain is built from TRBV6-1 and TRBJ2-7; D may be TRBD1 (5 bases). Sequencing was done on a sample of CD8+ T cells from PBMCs. CDR3 nucleotides: TGTGCCAGCAGTCCCACAGGATCCTATAGCTCCTACGAGCAGTACTTC. Protein: CASSPTGSYSSYEQYF.